The clone carrying this TCR beta chain appeared a single time. Antigen: not known. A much larger clone sits a single nucleotide away, making a read error possible. From around 0.5 ug of total RNA, TCR beta-specific cDNA was reverse-transcribed using a constant-region primer. It was through three nested multiplex PCR rounds of slightly modified ARM-PCR that TCR beta libraries arose. One entry per CDR3 protein, called by TCRdb with MiXCR from the multiplex PCR reads. Altogether approximately 73,000 distinct CDR3 sequences are present, 55% to 75% being singletons, with the ten largest covering around a quarter. This entry belongs to a study of tumor-infiltrating lymphocytes in primary liver carcinoma. Notes on the study in general: Among the pair types, tumor region pairs showed more overlap than tumor-adjacent and tumor-blood pairs.

The tissue used was unsorted bulk material of roughly 17-34 mg. RNA and DNA were co-extracted from it with the AllPrep DNA/RNA mini kit. Enrolled patients were chronically infected with HBV and treatment-naive. Each sampled tumor had five separate regions taken from it. Over 85% viable tumor cells were present in every tumor sample. Material: liver tumor tissue from sampling region 4. As for subset: tumor region T4, right-lateral pole. This clonotype was sampled from a man aged 35 to 55 with primary liver carcinoma and hepatitis B virus infection.

The CDR3 region is CASSPRTAGGGNIQCF. CDR3 DNA sequence: TGTGCCAGCAGCCCGCGGACGGCCGGCGGGGGAAACATTCAGTGCTTC. The chain joins TRBV13 to TRBJ2-4; 7 bases fit TRBD2. Looked up from germline, CDR1 is PRHDT and CDR2 is FYEKMQ (reference sequence). This CDR3 spans 16 amino acids.